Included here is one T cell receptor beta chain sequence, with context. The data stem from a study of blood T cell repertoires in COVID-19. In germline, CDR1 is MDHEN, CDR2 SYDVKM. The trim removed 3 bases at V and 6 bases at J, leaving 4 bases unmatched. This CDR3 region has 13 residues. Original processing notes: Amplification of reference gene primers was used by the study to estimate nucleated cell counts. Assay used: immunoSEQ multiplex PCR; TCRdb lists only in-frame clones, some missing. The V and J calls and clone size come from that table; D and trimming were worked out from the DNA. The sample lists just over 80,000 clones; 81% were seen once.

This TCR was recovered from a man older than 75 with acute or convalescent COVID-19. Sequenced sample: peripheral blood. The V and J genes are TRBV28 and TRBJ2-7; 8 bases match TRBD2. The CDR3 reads CASSFSRGGEQYF. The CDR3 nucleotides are TGTGCCAGCAGTTTTTCACGGGGGGGCGAGCAGTACTTC.